This T cell receptor (beta chain) comes out of a study of response to subunit inactivated influenza vaccine. TCRdb ran MiXCR on the RT-PCR reads and lists one entry per CDR3 protein. The table includes 800,000 or so distinct CDR3 sequences, around 20% detected once. The table lists this clonotype with a few counts. Its antigen is unidentified. Overall study findings and caveats: Seasonal influenza vaccination, on each occasion, was suggested by the authors to recruit few new T cells.

The sample consisted of PBMCs from blood, taken roughly 5 days after vaccination. The sequence was collected from a man aged 45 to 65 who received an inactivated influenza vaccine.

The CDR3 DNA is TGTGCCGGCCATACGGGGCGGACGGAGCAAGAGACCCAGTACTTC. Amino acid sequence: CAGHTGRTEQETQYF. V usage is TRBV6-4 and J usage is TRBJ2-5; D may correspond to TRBD1 or TRBD2 (5 bases each). The ends were cut back, 11 bases at V and 2 bases at J, with 21 bases in the middle. The CDR3 is made up of 15 amino acids. CDR1 is MRHNA and CDR2 is SNTAGT in the germline V gene.